The present entry profiles one TCR beta chain with its context. The data belong to a study of blood T cell repertoires in COVID-19. Here immunoSEQ multiplex PCR was the method, and the copy in TCRdb shows in-frame clones only, minus some. The data contain some 170,000 clones, roughly 80% of them singletons. V dropped 5 bases and J dropped 3; count of bases not matched to a gene: 8. Germline CDR1 and CDR2: SGHTA and FQGNSA. The CDR3 consists of 15 residues. This TCR was recovered from a man between 65 and 85 years old with acute or convalescent COVID-19. Sequenced material: peripheral blood. The chain employs TRBV7-2 and TRBJ2-7; 9 bases align to TRBD1. The CDR3 region is CASSAGQGPGYEQYF. The CDR3 nucleotides are TGTGCCAGCAGCGCCGGACAGGGGCCCGGCTACGAGCAGTACTTC. The whole variable domain, filled in from reference TRBV7-2 and TRBJ2-7, reads GAGVSQSPSNKVTEKGKDVELRCDPISGHTALYWYRQSLGQGLEFLIYFQGNSAPDKSGLPSDRFSAERTGGSVSTLTIQRTQQEDSAVYLCASSAGQGPGYEQYFGPGTRLTVT.